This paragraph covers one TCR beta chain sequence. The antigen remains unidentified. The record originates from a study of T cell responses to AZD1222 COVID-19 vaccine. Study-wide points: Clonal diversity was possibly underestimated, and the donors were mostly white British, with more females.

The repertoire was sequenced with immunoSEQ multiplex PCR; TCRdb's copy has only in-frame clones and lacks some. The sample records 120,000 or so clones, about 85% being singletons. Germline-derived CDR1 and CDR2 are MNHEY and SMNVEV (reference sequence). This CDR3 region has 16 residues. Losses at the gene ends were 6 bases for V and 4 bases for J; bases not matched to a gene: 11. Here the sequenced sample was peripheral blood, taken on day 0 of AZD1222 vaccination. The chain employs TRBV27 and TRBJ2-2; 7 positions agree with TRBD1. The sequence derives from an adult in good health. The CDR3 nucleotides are TGTGCCAGCAGGGAAACAGGGGCCACGGGCACCGGGGAGCTGTTTTTT. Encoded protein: CASRETGATGTGELFF.